Listed below are T cell receptor beta chains from one sample, sequenced in a study of OX40 agonist ivuxolimab in advanced cancers. The assay was immunoSEQ multiplex PCR, and TCRdb's table has in-frame clones only and misses some. The sample holds fewer than 140,000 clones, 90% seen once. The sample here was CD4+ or CD8+ T cells sorted from blood, taken in a trial of the OX40 agonist ivuxolimab. These receptors came from an adult with an advanced solid tumor such as melanoma, head and neck, liver or kidney cancer. The CDR3 runs from the conserved cysteine through the conserved F or W. A D gene is named only where the DNA matches it firmly. Clone size appears in some rows only: once, few, many, or a class for an expanded clone.

d_call	clone_size	v_call	j_call	cdr3_aa	cdr3_nt
TRBD1	.	TRBV7-7	TRBJ2-7	CASSLGDRLFYEQYF	TGTGCTAGCAGCTTAGGGGACAGACTCTTCTACGAGCAGTACTTC
TRBD1	.	TRBV4-1	TRBJ2-7	CASSQVPGTATYEQYF	TGCGCCAGCAGCCAGGTCCCCGGGACAGCAACCTACGAGCAGTACTTC
.	once	TRBV4-3	TRBJ2-6	CASSQEVRATGANVLTF	TGCGCCAGCAGCCAAGAGGTCAGGGCGACTGGGGCCAACGTCCTGACTTTC
TRBD1	.	TRBV19	TRBJ2-3	CASSIGTGLKDTQYF	TGTGCCAGTAGTATCGGGACAGGGCTCAAAGATACGCAGTATTTT
.	.	TRBV7-9	TRBJ2-7	CASSLAGVTYEQYF	TGTGCCAGCAGCCTAGCTGGTGTGACCTACGAGCAGTACTTC
TRBD1	.	TRBV19	TRBJ1-4	CASRATGTENEKLFF	TGTGCCAGTAGAGCCACCGGGACAGAAAATGAAAAACTGTTTTTT
TRBD2	.	TRBV2	TRBJ2-3	CASRPTSGGITDTQYF	TGTGCCAGCAGACCCACTAGCGGGGGGATCACAGATACGCAGTATTTT
.	.	TRBV5-5	TRBJ2-7	CASSLRTESYEQYF	TGTGCCAGCAGCTTAAGGACAGAATCCTACGAGCAGTACTTC
TRBD1	.	TRBV10-1	TRBJ2-3	CASTERDRGDTQYF	TGCGCCAGCACCGAACGGGACAGGGGTGATACGCAGTATTTT
.	once	TRBV2	TRBJ2-3	CASSYGADTQYF	TGTGCCAGCTCCTATGGTGCAGATACGCAGTATTTT
.	.	TRBV28	TRBJ1-3	CASSFLGAGIGNTIYF	TGTGCCAGCAGTTTTTTGGGTGCCGGTATAGGAAACACCATATATTTT
TRBD2	.	TRBV9	TRBJ2-5	CASSILAGGRSETQYF	TGTGCCAGCAGCATACTAGCGGGAGGGCGTTCAGAGACCCAGTACTTC
.	.	TRBV25-1	TRBJ1-2	CASRRGGHYYGYTF	TGTGCCAGCAGAAGGGGGGGACACTACTATGGCTACACCTTC
.	.	TRBV12-5	TRBJ2-1	CASGLNGYSYNEQFF	TGTGCTAGTGGTTTAAACGGTTACTCCTACAATGAGCAGTTCTTC
TRBD1	.	TRBV19	TRBJ1-1	CATYRTGGSNTEAFF	TGTGCCACTTATCGGACAGGGGGCTCGAACACTGAAGCTTTCTTT
.	.	TRBV7-8	TRBJ1-1	CASSLATGATEAFF	TGTGCCAGCAGCTTAGCGACGGGGGCCACTGAAGCTTTCTTT
.	.	TRBV7-2	TRBJ1-6	CASSLSRGNNSPLHF	TGTGCCAGCAGCTTAAGTAGGGGAAATAATTCGCCCCTCCACTTT
.	.	TRBV11-2	TRBJ2-1	CASSLISGPSYNEQFF	TGTGCCAGCAGCTTAATTAGCGGACCCTCCTACAATGAGCAGTTCTTC
TRBD1	.	TRBV6-5	TRBJ1-1	CASRPLQGAVEAFF	TGTGCCAGCAGGCCTCTACAGGGGGCTGTGGAAGCTTTCTTT
.	.	TRBV9	TRBJ2-2	CASSVVGAGELFF	TGTGCCAGCAGCGTAGTAGGCGCCGGGGAGCTGTTTTTT
.	.	TRBV18	TRBJ2-7	CASSPERRREQYF	TGTGCCAGCTCACCCGAGCGGCGCAGGGAGCAGTACTTC
.	.	TRBV7-2	TRBJ2-2	CASSLTRNTGELFF	TGTGCCAGCAGCTTAACACGGAACACCGGGGAGCTGTTTTTT
.	.	TRBV6-5	TRBJ1-6	CASSTLSSPLHF	TGTGCCAGCAGTACCCTCAGCTCACCCCTCCACTTT
TRBD1	.	TRBV29-1	TRBJ2-5	CSVGKGAGQETQYF	TGCAGCGTTGGGAAGGGGGCAGGACAAGAGACCCAGTACTTC
.	.	TRBV6-1	TRBJ1-2	CASISTRTTYGYTF	TGTGCCAGCATCTCTACACGAACGACTTATGGCTACACCTTC
.	.	TRBV4-2	TRBJ1-4	CASSQVSRGGEKLFF	TGTGCCAGCAGCCAAGTCTCTCGCGGGGGGGAAAAACTGTTTTTT
.	.	TRBV30	TRBJ1-2	CAWSDTGRGYGYTF	TGTGCCTGGAGCGATACGGGGCGAGGCTATGGCTACACCTTC
.	.	TRBV28	TRBJ1-1	CASSLYGGSLGAEAFF	TGTGCCAGCAGTTTGTATGGGGGGTCTTTAGGGGCTGAAGCTTTCTTT
.	once	TRBV7-2	TRBJ2-7	CASSFDRSWSYEQYF	TGTGCCAGCAGCTTCGACCGATCTTGGTCCTACGAGCAGTACTTC
.	.	TRBV28	TRBJ1-6	CASTLGRRALHF	TGTGCCAGCACCCTCGGACGGCGGGCCCTCCACTTT
.	.	TRBV30	TRBJ2-2	CAWSAWGATNTGELFF	TGTGCCTGGAGTGCCTGGGGGGCCACTAACACCGGGGAGCTGTTTTTT
TRBD1	.	TRBV7-8	TRBJ1-6	CASNKRPLRDRGHNSPLHF	TGTGCCAGCAACAAAAGACCCCTCCGGGACAGGGGGCATAATTCACCCCTCCACTTT
.	.	TRBV7-2	TRBJ2-7	CASSLGSGAMYEQYF	TGTGCCAGCAGCTTAGGTTCGGGGGCGATGTACGAGCAGTACTTC
.	.	TRBV2	TRBJ1-5	CASSITNQPQHF	TGTGCCAGCAGTATAACAAATCAGCCCCAGCATTTT
.	.	TRBV28	TRBJ2-3	CASGSPGARTDTQYF	TGTGCCAGCGGCTCTCCCGGCGCTCGCACAGATACGCAGTATTTT
.	.	TRBV7-9	TRBJ1-3	CASSLVPPSGNTIYF	TGTGCCAGCAGCTTAGTCCCACCCTCTGGAAACACCATATATTTT
.	.	TRBV7-2	TRBJ2-1	CASSLDGIEQFF	TGTGCCAGCAGCTTAGATGGGATTGAGCAGTTCTTC
TRBD1	.	TRBV10-2	TRBJ2-1	CASSEGTGLLYEQFF	TGCGCCAGCAGTGAAGGGACAGGGTTGCTCTATGAGCAGTTCTTC
TRBD1	few	TRBV5-5	TRBJ1-5	CASSFDRVGSQPQHF	TGTGCCAGCAGCTTTGACAGGGTAGGAAGTCAGCCCCAGCATTTT
TRBD1	.	TRBV6-6	TRBJ2-7	CASSFGQGSYEQYF	TGTGCCAGCAGTTTCGGACAGGGGTCCTACGAGCAGTACTTC
.	.	TRBV5-1	TRBJ2-7	CASSLGDVTYEQYF	TGCGCCAGCAGCTTAGGGGACGTGACCTACGAGCAGTACTTC
.	.	TRBV29-1	TRBJ1-2	CSVAPRDGYTF	TGCAGCGTGGCTCCCCGGGATGGCTACACCTTC
.	.	TRBV7-2	TRBJ1-3	CASSFGRDSGNTIYF	TGTGCCAGCAGCTTCGGCAGGGACTCTGGAAACACCATATATTTT
.	.	TRBV7-2	TRBJ1-1	CASSLAASSPTEAFF	TGTGCCAGCAGCTTAGCGGCGTCTTCCCCCACTGAAGCTTTCTTT
TRBD1	.	TRBV7-2	TRBJ1-2	CASSPGTGPGYTF	TGTGCCAGCAGCCCAGGGACAGGGCCCGGCTACACCTTC
.	.	TRBV2	TRBJ1-2	CASVQGYGYTF	TGTGCCAGCGTTCAGGGCTATGGCTACACCTTC
.	once	TRBV11-3	TRBJ1-1	CASRSDHTEAFF	TGTGCCAGCAGATCTGACCACACTGAAGCTTTCTTT
TRBD1	.	TRBV7-9	TRBJ1-4	CASSPRTGGGEKLFF	TGTGCCAGCAGCCCCAGGACAGGGGGTGGAGAAAAACTGTTTTTT
TRBD2	.	TRBV10-2	TRBJ2-7	CASSRSGGTYEQYF	TGCGCCAGCAGTCGTAGCGGGGGGACTTACGAGCAGTACTTC
.	.	TRBV6-5	TRBJ2-3	CASKRDTDTQYF	TGTGCCAGCAAAAGGGACACAGATACGCAGTATTTT
TRBD1	.	TRBV10-3	TRBJ2-4	CAISESQDRGRNIQYF	TGTGCCATCAGTGAGTCGCAGGACAGGGGGCGAAACATTCAGTACTTC
TRBD2	.	TRBV5-6	TRBJ2-1	CASSPLAGGGALNEQFF	TGTGCCAGCAGCCCTTTGGCTGGCGGGGGGGCGTTAAATGAGCAGTTCTTC
.	.	TRBV30	TRBJ1-5	CAWTPNRYSNQPQHF	TGTGCCTGGACCCCCAACCGGTATAGCAATCAGCCCCAGCATTTT